This TCR beta chain was sequenced for a study of cytomegalovirus exposure and HLA in healthy donors. The study ran its PCR with 60 Vbeta and 13 Jbeta primers. Only in-frame clones appear in the TCRdb table, and some are missing; sequencing was by immunoSEQ multiplex PCR. The data hold about 130,000 clones, with about 80% observed a single time. CDR1 and CDR2 from the germline V gene are SGHVS and FQNEAQ. The V end was cut by 1 base, the J end by 2 bases, with 9 bases between. This CDR3 comprises 14 residues. Whole-study findings and limits: In an earlier analysis, most TCR beta V segments were productive about 87% or about 30% of the time. Compared with the approximately 680-donor mean, an Asian-associated ancestry cluster reportedly had fewer N-insertions, according to a later analysis.

Regarding this clone: Its specificity is not known.

The sequencing sample was made of PBMCs. J is TRBJ2-7 and V is TRBV7-8, with D unresolved. This TCR was recovered from a man aged 25-40 years in good health and CMV-seronegative. CDR3 in amino acids: CASSLVALAYEQYF. The CDR3 region has the DNA TGTGCCAGCAGCTTAGTAGCCTTGGCCTACGAGCAGTACTTC.